Listed here are 5 T cell receptor beta chains from one sample, sequenced in a study of blood T cells in healthy people across ages. A J-beta primer mix and a sample-barcoded 5' primer were used in a second PCR of about 6 to 12 cycles. TCRdb re-called the 5' RACE reads with MiXCR, one entry per CDR3 protein. The table includes some 1,800,000 distinct CDR3 sequences, approximately 39% detected once. The source material was blood. The receptor source for this set is a human donor in good health.

V usage is TRBV6-4 and J usage is TRBJ2-7; D may be TRBD1 or TRBD2 (5 bases each). The CDR3 length is 14 residues. The germline V gene has CDR1 MRHNA and CDR2 SNTAGT. Trimming shortened V by 2 bases and J by 3 bases, and 11 bases separated the two germline ends. The CDR3 coding sequence is TGTGCCAGCAGTGACCGGGGCAGGGTCTACGAGCAGTACTTC. Residues: CASSDRGRVYEQYF.

This clonotype was recorded a few times. The chain has TRBV6-4 and TRBJ2-1, with D tentatively TRBD2 (6 bases). The CDR3 sequence is 14 residues long. Trimming left V 5 bases short and J 5 bases short, with 13 bases between. In germline, CDR1 is MRHNA, CDR2 SNTAGT. As DNA, the CDR3 is TGTGCCAGCAGTTTGGAGGGGTCGGACAATGAGCAGTTCTTC. This codes for CASSLEGSDNEQFF.

This clonotype was counted a few times. The chain links TRBV11-3 to TRBJ2-1; a possible D gene is TRBD2 (5 bases). Germline loops: CDR1 SGHNT, CDR2 YENEEA. The V and J ends lost 0 bases and 8 bases respectively, with 23 bases between them. CDR3 size: 18 residues. The CDR3 sequence is CASSLDARTRRRLHEQFF. CDR3 bases: TGTGCCAGCAGCTTAGACGCCCGAACTAGAAGGAGGCTTCATGAGCAGTTCTTC.

This clonotype was found a few times. The chain couples TRBV12-3 or TRBV12-4 to TRBJ1-1; D remains ambiguous. The CDR3 is 14 amino acids. Trimming took 5 bases from V and 2 from J, leaving 12 bases between them. The CDR3 nucleotides read TGTGCCAGCAGTGCTTTAAGGGCTAACACTGAAGCTTTCTTT. Translation gives CASSALRANTEAFF.

This clonotype was seen a handful of times. The chain links TRBV4-2 to TRBJ2-7; a weak D match, TRBD2 (5 bases). Germline V gene sequence: CDR1 LGHNA, CDR2 YNFKEQ. This CDR3 is 15 amino acids long. V lost 3 bases to trimming and J lost 2 bases, with 14 bases between them. CDR3 in DNA: TGTGCCAGCAGCCATTTGAGAGGGCGCCCCTACGAGCAGTACTTC. It specifies CASSHLRGRPYEQYF.